The 15 T cell receptor beta chains below all came from one sample that was sequenced in a study of shared clonotypes between healthy human individuals. This table comes from immunoSEQ multiplex PCR, and its TCRdb copy is limited to in-frame clones, with some not included. The sample yields about 560,000 clones, around 80% seen once. The specimen was PBMCs. These receptors originate from a woman aged 35 to 49 in good health. Some clones in this sample may be carry-over from other donors' samples.

The J gene is TRBJ2-4, the V gene TRBV19, with 7 bases fitting TRBD2. This CDR3 is built from 14 residues. V was pared by 2 bases and J by 8 bases, with 6 bases of the junction left unmatched. Germline CDR1 is LNHDA and CDR2 is SQIVND (reference sequence). The CDR3 DNA follows: TGTGCCAGTAGTATAAAGGGAGGGTTGTACATTCAGTACTTC. Translation gives CASSIKGGLYIQYF.

The V call is TRBV7-9, the J call TRBJ1-1; the D is unclear. V was shortened by 1 base and J by 4 bases, with 10 bases between the two germline ends. Germline values: CDR1 SEHNR, CDR2 FQNEAQ (reference sequence). The CDR3 spans 14 residues. The CDR3 loop is CASSLEVTTTEAFF. CDR3 coding DNA: TGTGCCAGCAGCTTAGAAGTAACAACCACTGAAGCTTTCTTT.

The genes are TRBV4-1 and TRBJ2-5; no clear D. The CDR3 loop spans 13 amino acids. The ends were cut back, 1 base at V and 3 bases at J, with 6 bases in the middle. The germline gives CDR1 MGHRA, CDR2 YSYEKL. The CDR3 here is CASSQGRKETQYF. The CDR3 region has the DNA TGCGCCAGCAGCCAAGGACGGAAAGAGACCCAGTACTTC.

With regard to this clone: This CDR3 is also generated by other DNA sequences in the sample. The V call is TRBV4-1, the J call TRBJ1-2; D may be TRBD1 (5 bases). V lost 6 bases and J lost 7, with 15 bases in between. In germline, CDR1 is MGHRA, CDR2 YSYEKL. This CDR3 is 13 amino acids long. The CDR3 protein is CASRQTGEVGYTF. CDR3 nucleotides: TGCGCCAGCAGACAGACGGGGGAAGTTGGCTACACCTTC.

V usage is TRBV6-5 and J usage is TRBJ2-7; the D is unclear. The CDR3 contains 13 residues. CDR1 MNHEY and CDR2 SVGAGI come from the germline V gene. Trimming took off 5 bases at V and 4 bases at J, with 12 bases between the two ends. The DNA of the CDR3 is TGTGCCAGCAGTGAGAAGGCAGCATACGAGCAGTACTTC. Protein sequence: CASSEKAAYEQYF.

The chain joins TRBV28 to TRBJ2-7; 8 bases line up with TRBD1. CDR1 and CDR2 (germline): MDHEN, SYDVKM. The V segment lost 5 bases and the J segment 4 bases; nucleotides outside the gene matches: 10. CDR3 length: 15 residues. The DNA of the CDR3 is TGTGCCAGCAGTCCCCTGAGACAGGGGAGATACGAGCAGTACTTC. Translated: CASSPLRQGRYEQYF.

This sequence joins TRBV5-1 and TRBJ1-4; the D is unclear. The germline CDR1 and CDR2 sequences are SGHRS and YFSETQ. V lost 0 bases and J lost 8, with 11 bases in between. CDR3 length: 14 amino acids. CDR3 in DNA: TGCGCCAGCAGCTTGGTGAACGGGGTCGAAAAACTGTTTTTT. Translated, it gives CASSLVNGVEKLFF.

The chain joins TRBV7-9 to TRBJ2-5, with TRBD2 matching 7 bases. This CDR3 has 14 amino acids. J lost 2 bases, V lost 1 base, and 1 base had no gene match. Germline V gene lookup returns CDR1 SEHNR and CDR2 FQNEAQ (reference sequence). The CDR3 sequence: CASSLGGGQETQYF. As DNA, the CDR3 is TGTGCCAGCAGCTTAGGGGGGGGACAAGAGACCCAGTACTTC.

CDR3 amino acids: CTSSQGGAKNIQYF. The CDR3, as DNA: TGCACCAGCAGCCAAGGTGGAGCCAAAAACATTCAGTACTTC. The chain combines TRBV1 with TRBJ2-4. TRBV1 is a pseudogene locus. The CDR3 is 14 amino acids.

The chain employs TRBV19 and TRBJ1-2; D remains ambiguous. The CDR3 runs 14 residues. Germline-derived CDR1 and CDR2 are LNHDA and SQIVND (reference sequence). V was clipped by 10 bases and J by 3 bases, with 18 bases between them. CDR3 nucleotide sequence: TGTGCCACCAGAAACAGCCAGGTGGACTATGGCTACACCTTC. Translation: CATRNSQVDYGYTF.

This clone was seen a handful of times. The J gene is TRBJ2-5, the V gene TRBV5-4; possible D gene TRBD1, 6 bases. V dropped 0 bases and J dropped 1 base, with 7 bases sitting between them. The germline gives CDR1 SGHNT, CDR2 YYREEE (reference sequence). This CDR3 contains 14 residues. CDR3 bases: TGTGCCAGCAGCTTGGGCAGGGGCCAAGAGACCCAGTACTTC. Its translation is CASSLGRGQETQYF.

The chain employs TRBV29-1 and TRBJ1-3, with no clear D. V was cut by 3 bases and J by 0 bases, with 6 bases left in between. The germline V gene encodes CDR1 SQVTM and CDR2 ANQGSEA. The length of the CDR3 is 13 residues. The CDR3 protein is CSVEISSGNTIYF. The CDR3, as DNA: TGCAGCGTTGAGATAAGCTCTGGAAACACCATATATTTT.

The rearrangement uses TRBV10-3 and TRBJ1-3, with TRBD1 matching over 8 bases. Germline loops: CDR1 ENHRY, CDR2 SYGVKD. The CDR3 runs 16 residues. Trimming removed 5 bases from V and 1 base from J; junction bases left unmatched: 7. In DNA form, the CDR3 reads TGTGCCATCAGTACAACAGGGGGAGGATCTGGAAACACCATATATTTT. It translates to CAISTTGGGSGNTIYF.

This chain uses TRBV28 with TRBJ1-2, with D possibly being TRBD1 (5 bases). Per germline, CDR1 MDHEN and CDR2 SYDVKM. Trimming removed 6 bases at V and 1 base at J, with 9 bases between. The CDR3 is made up of 13 amino acids. The DNA of the CDR3 is TGTGCCAGCAGGGCAGGGTGTAACTATGGCTACACCTTC. Protein product: CASRAGCNYGYTF.

The chain joins TRBV2 to TRBJ1-5; D may be TRBD1 (5 bases). Germline CDR1 reads SNHLY; CDR2 reads FYNNEI. The V gene lost 1 base and the J gene lost 4 bases, with 5 bases spanning the gap. The CDR3 sequence is 13 residues long. The CDR3 sequence is CASSEDRNQPQHF. CDR3 nucleotides: TGTGCCAGCAGTGAAGACAGGAATCAGCCCCAGCATTTT.